This T cell receptor beta chain was recorded in a study of cytomegalovirus exposure and HLA in healthy donors. Findings of the study overall: Immune exposure data for these donors was limited to CMV serostatus. Common viral pathogens (according to a later analysis) appeared linked to several of the most significant clusters. Earlier analysis yielded a pattern in which most TCR beta V segments were productive about 90% or about 30% of the time. In most subjects, TCR beta sequences reportedly gave accurate predictions of HLA-A and HLA-B alleles.

Researchers ran the PCR with 60 Vbeta and 13 Jbeta primers. TCRdb's copy holds only in-frame clones and misses some; the assay was immunoSEQ multiplex PCR. This table has 150,000 to 200,000 clones, roughly 72% appearing once. The CDR3 contains 14 residues. Germline values: CDR1 SGHAT, CDR2 FQNNGV. V gave up 1 base and J gave up 0 bases, with 7 bases separating them. With regard to this clone: Its antigen is undetermined.

The chain links TRBV11-2 to TRBJ2-7; TRBD1 is a possible D gene (6 bases). This sequence was found in a man in his thirties or forties in good health and CMV-seronegative. The sample comprised PBMCs. For the CDR3, the DNA is TGTGCCAGCAGCTTAGGCAGGGGCTCCTACGAGCAGTACTTC. Its translation: CASSLGRGSYEQYF.